These T cell receptor beta chains were read from a single sample in a study of control samples from healthy donors and cancer patients. Assay: immunoSEQ multiplex PCR; the TCRdb copy retains only in-frame clones and omits some. The repertoire holds some 3,000 clones, with roughly 80% as singletons. The sequenced sample consisted of formalin-fixed, paraffin-embedded tissue. The receptors shown here come from a male donor with melanoma. The CDR3 runs from the conserved cysteine through the conserved F or W.

>TRBV12-5|13
CASGFLTGNEQFF
>TRBV12-5|16
CASGWGRLAADNEQFF
>TRBV15|15
CATTPGTGGRTEAFF
>TRBV6-5|15
CASSYSGGRGNTIYF
>TRBV5-1|15
CASRRDHGVTDTQYF
>TRBV3-1/TRBV3-2|15
CASSSRERAYNEQFF
>TRBV4-2|17
CASSRSVAGPGRYEQYF
>TRBV5-1|11
CASSIETEQFF
>TRBV4-1|13
CASSQDRASEAFF
>TRBV5-1|14
CASRPGLVTDTQYF
>TRBV9|18
CASSQGGASGNSPYEQYF
>TRBV11-3|15
CASSLGLAGQETQYF
>TRBV19|15
CASSIVAGAVNEQFF
>TRBV28|15
CASRPRLISNQPQHF